What follows are 13 T cell receptor beta chains derived from one specimen sequenced in a study of T cell clonotyping in hematopoietic cell transplantation. The protocol was immunoSEQ multiplex PCR, while the TCRdb copy is restricted to in-frame clones and leaves out a portion. This table holds around 17,000 clones, roughly 70% found once. The sample taken for sequencing was peripheral blood mononuclear cells. The receptors here all came from an older woman in good health. Some clones in this sample may be carry-over from other donors' samples.

The chain has TRBV4-1 and TRBJ2-7; a possible D gene is TRBD2 (5 bases). The germline CDR1 and CDR2 sequences are MGHRA and YSYEKL. The CDR3 loop spans 13 amino acids. The V and J ends lost 1 base and 5 bases respectively, with 9 bases between them. This CDR3 reads CASSQAEGDEQYF. The DNA of the CDR3 is TGCGCCAGCAGCCAAGCAGAGGGCGACGAGCAGTACTTC.

This clone was seen a single time. The rearrangement joins TRBV6-6 to TRBJ2-7, with 8 bases aligning to TRBD2. The CDR3 loop spans 15 amino acids. V was pared by 6 bases and J by 4 bases, with 11 bases of the junction left unmatched. Germline V gene lookup returns CDR1 MNHNY and CDR2 SVGAGI (reference sequence). This CDR3 reads CASSGPGLGGYEQYF. In DNA form, the CDR3 reads TGTGCCAGCAGCGGGCCGGGACTAGGGGGGTACGAGCAGTACTTC.

In its sample, this clone ranks as medium-sized. The chain combines TRBV13 with TRBJ2-3; 12 nucleotides agree with TRBD2. This CDR3 has 16 residues. The J segment lost 2 bases and the V segment lost 4 bases, leaving 4 bases of the junction unmatched. CDR1 is PRHDT, CDR2 FYEKMQ, per germline (reference sequence). The CDR3 region is CASSSSSGGATDTQYF. CDR3 DNA: TGTGCCAGCAGCTCGTCTAGCGGGGGGGCCACAGATACGCAGTATTTT.

The genes are TRBV9 and TRBJ2-7; 7 bases map to TRBD1. The V segment lost 0 bases and the J segment 0 bases; nucleotides outside the gene matches: 3. Per the germline V gene, CDR1 is SGDLS and CDR2 is YYNGEE. This CDR3 spans 15 amino acids. DNA for the CDR3: TGTGCCAGCAGCGTAGCGGGACAGAGCTCCTACGAGCAGTACTTC. Residues: CASSVAGQSSYEQYF.

This chain joins TRBV30 and TRBJ1-5, with no clear D. The J call may be faulty, since TRBJ2-3 better matches the DNA end. Germline assignment: CDR1 GTSNPN and CDR2 SVGIG (reference sequence). The CDR3 has 13 amino acids. The chain's CDR3 is CASEASGGQPQYF. The CDR3 nucleotides read TGTGCCTCAGAGGCGTCGGGCGGTCAGCCCCAGTATTTT.

The V call is TRBV28, the J call TRBJ2-7; D is unclear. Germline CDR1 MDHEN, CDR2 SYDVKM. The CDR3 totals 11 residues. V was cut by 5 bases and J by 4 bases, with 6 bases left in between. This CDR3 reads CASSTKYEQYF. CDR3 nucleotides: TGTGCCAGCAGTACGAAGTACGAGCAGTACTTC.

This clone came up once. The chain employs TRBV5-1 and TRBJ1-1, with TRBD1 matching over 7 bases. The V segment lost 6 bases and the J segment 0 bases; nucleotides outside the gene matches: 5. The CDR3 covers 14 residues. The V gene's germline CDR1 is SGHRS and CDR2 YFSETQ. CDR3 sequence (DNA): TGCGCCAGCACTCCACAGGGGATGAACACTGAAGCTTTCTTT. Protein: CASTPQGMNTEAFF.

The chain carries TRBV4-3 and TRBJ2-3; TRBD1 aligns across 9 bases. The CDR3 spans 16 residues. V lost 3 bases and J lost 5; bases outside the gene matches: 9. The germline CDR1 and CDR2 sequences are LGHNA and YSLEER. Here the CDR3 reads CASSQEVGTGKDTQYF. In nucleotides, the CDR3 is TGCGCCAGCAGCCAGGAAGTGGGGACAGGGAAAGATACGCAGTATTTT.

The rearrangement uses TRBV4-1 and TRBJ1-1; the match to TRBD1 covers 7 bases. The CDR3 covers 15 residues. CDR1 and CDR2 (germline): MGHRA, YSYEKL. V lost 5 bases to trimming and J lost 4 bases; unmatched junction nucleotides: 10. The CDR3 region is CASSGRGGVRTEAFF. The CDR3 DNA reads as TGCGCCAGCAGCGGCAGGGGGGGAGTACGCACTGAAGCTTTCTTT.

The chain links TRBV30 to TRBJ2-5; 9 bases fit TRBD1. The CDR3 spans 14 residues. CDR1 and CDR2 from the germline V gene are GTSNPN and SVGIG (reference sequence). V gave up 0 bases and J gave up 4 bases; unmatched junction bases: 3. CDR3 sequence (DNA): TGTGCCTGGAGTGTAACAGGGGGCGTAGAGACCCAGTACTTC. Its translation is CAWSVTGGVETQYF.

V is TRBV4-1 and J is TRBJ1-1; 9 bases match TRBD1. The CDR3 length is 14 residues. Looked up from germline, CDR1 is MGHRA and CDR2 is YSYEKL. J lost 4 bases, V lost 4 bases, and 4 bases had no gene match. CDR3 amino acids: CASSRTGDGTEAFF. CDR3 DNA sequence: TGCGCCAGCAGCCGGACAGGGGACGGCACTGAAGCTTTCTTT.

This clone was detected only a few times. The chain couples TRBV2 to TRBJ1-1; D remains ambiguous. The CDR3 spans 15 residues. The V and J ends lost 7 bases and 5 bases respectively, with 20 bases between them. Germline V lookup: CDR1 SNHLY, CDR2 FYNNEI. DNA of the CDR3: TGTGCCAGCATTCCCCCGAGAGGTGACGGGACTGAAGCTTTCTTT. Its protein product is CASIPPRGDGTEAFF.

The rearrangement links TRBV6-1 to TRBJ1-2; the D gene is possibly TRBD1 (5 bases). Trimming left V 0 bases short and J 0 bases short, with 11 bases between. Germline assignment: CDR1 MNHNS and CDR2 SASEGT. The CDR3 totals 16 residues. The CDR3 DNA sequence: TGTGCCAGCAGTGAAGCCTCGAGGGGAGCTAACTATGGCTACACCTTC. Protein: CASSEASRGANYGYTF.